This entry lists 14 T cell receptor beta chains sequenced from one sample in a study of sequential checkpoint blockade in melanoma. Method: immunoSEQ multiplex PCR; TCRdb's copy keeps in-frame clones and lacks some. The table records several thousand clones, approximately 20% of them present only once. As for treatment: randomized to nivolumab then ipilimumab (arm A) or the reverse (arm B). Sample: tumor tissue (inferred from file names), taken from a patient given nivolumab and ipilimumab in sequence. The receptor source for this set is a human donor with melanoma.

This rearrangement joins TRBV15 to TRBJ2-1, with 10 positions matching TRBD2. The CDR3 covers 16 residues. Germline values: CDR1 LNHNV, CDR2 YYDKDF (reference sequence). J gave up 2 bases and V 3 bases, and 4 bases lay outside the gene matches. CDR3 region: CATSSKLAGTYNEQFF. The CDR3 region has the DNA TGTGCCACCAGCAGTAAACTAGCGGGGACCTACAATGAGCAGTTCTTC.

This chain links TRBV9 with TRBJ2-7; 9 bases agree with TRBD2. Germline-derived CDR1 and CDR2 are SGDLS and YYNGEE. This CDR3 has 15 amino acids. Unmatched junction bases numbered 11, after V lost 5 bases and J lost 5 bases. The CDR3 DNA follows: TGTGCCAGCAGTGACCATAGCGGGAGTAAACACGAGCAGTACTTC. Translation: CASSDHSGSKHEQYF.

This clone is judged medium-sized. This chain links TRBV11-3 with TRBJ2-7; 7 nucleotides match TRBD1. The germline CDR1 and CDR2 sequences are SGHNT and YENEEA. This CDR3 is 14 amino acids long. Losses at the gene ends were 5 bases for V and 2 bases for J; bases not matched to a gene: 6. The CDR3 spells CASSTTDRAYEQYF. In DNA, the CDR3 is TGTGCCAGCAGCACAACCGACAGGGCCTACGAGCAGTACTTC.

This clone was seen ten or more times. The V and J genes are TRBV11-3 and TRBJ2-7; 8 bases line up with TRBD2. Per the germline V gene, CDR1 is SGHNT and CDR2 is YENEEA. After removal of 0 bases from V and 3 bases from J, the junction contained 1 base not matched to a gene. The CDR3 sequence is 14 residues long. The CDR3 spells CASSLDGTSYEQYF. The CDR3 nucleotides read TGTGCCAGCAGCTTAGATGGGACTAGCTACGAGCAGTACTTC.

At least ten counts were recorded for this clone. J is TRBJ1-2 and V is TRBV11-3; the D gene is possibly TRBD1 (6 bases). Germline-derived CDR1 and CDR2 are SGHNT and YENEEA. There are 19 residues in the CDR3. The ends were cut back, 4 bases at V and 0 bases at J, with 24 bases in the middle. CDR3 loop: CASSSQPGGALGPNYGYTF. DNA of the CDR3: TGTGCCAGCAGCTCCCAACCCGGGGGGGCCTTGGGTCCTAACTATGGCTACACCTTC.

Sample share makes this clone large. The chain combines TRBV28 with TRBJ1-4, with D unclear. Germline V gene data show CDR1 as MDHEN and CDR2 as SYDVKM. Trimming stripped 3 bases from V and 4 bases from J, with 15 bases between. The CDR3 spans 16 residues. The CDR3 DNA sequence: TGTGCCAGCAGTTTGACAACTAATACCTATAATGAAAAACTGTTTTTT. Translation gives CASSLTTNTYNEKLFF.

By frequency in the sample, this clone is medium-sized. The V call is TRBV11-3, the J call TRBJ1-1; TRBD1 matches 9 bases. CDR3 length equals 16 residues. Trimming took 0 bases from V and 8 from J; bases not matched to a gene: 10. Per germline, CDR1 SGHNT and CDR2 YENEEA. CDR3 region: CASSLDSGTGFLEAFF. CDR3 in DNA: TGTGCCAGCAGCTTAGACTCCGGGACAGGGTTTTTAGAAGCTTTCTTT.

This clone has only a few counts. V usage is TRBV19 and J usage is TRBJ2-3; TRBD1 matches 11 bases. This CDR3 contains 14 residues. Trimming cost V 6 bases and J 6 bases; bases outside gene matches: 5. Looked up from germline, CDR1 is LNHDA and CDR2 is SQIVND (reference sequence). The CDR3 DNA is TGTGCCAGTAGCCGGGACAGGGGGTTTGATACGCAGTATTTT. This encodes CASSRDRGFDTQYF. Based on the CDR3 plus reference TRBV19 and TRBJ2-3, the full variable domain is DGGITQSPKYLFRKEGQNVTLSCEQNLNHDAMYWYRQDPGQGLRLIYYSQIVNDFQKGDIAEGYSVSREKKESFPLTVTSAQKNPTAFYLCASSRDRGFDTQYFGPGTRLTVL.

The chain employs TRBV11-3 and TRBJ2-3, with no clear D. V was shortened by 4 bases and J by 4 bases, with 15 bases between the two germline ends. The CDR3 loop spans 15 amino acids. Looked up from germline, CDR1 is SGHNT and CDR2 is YENEEA. The CDR3 bases are TGTGCCAGCAGCTCCGGAATGAGTGGGCCAGATACGCAGTATTTT. Translating it yields CASSSGMSGPDTQYF.

This clone ranks as medium-sized (0.01 to 0.1%). The chain is built from TRBV28 and TRBJ2-1, with 8 bases lining up with TRBD2. Per the germline V gene, CDR1 is MDHEN and CDR2 is SYDVKM. The V gene end was trimmed by 8 bases and the J gene end by 0 bases; junction bases not matched to a gene: 12. The CDR3 loop spans 17 amino acids. CDR3 DNA sequence: TGTGCCAGCTCCGGGGGGGAGCGGGAGCGCTCCTACAATGAGCAGTTCTTC. Its protein product is CASSGGERERSYNEQFF.

The J gene is TRBJ2-7, the V gene TRBV6-8, with 12 bases lining up with TRBD2. The CDR3 consists of 14 residues. The J segment lost 1 base and the V segment lost 6 bases, leaving 1 base of the junction unmatched. Per the germline V gene, CDR1 is MNHGY and CDR2 is SAAAGT. The CDR3 nucleotides read TGTGCCAGCAGCCTAGCGGGAGGGTCCTACGAGCAGTACTTC. Its translation is CASSLAGGSYEQYF.

V is TRBV18 and J is TRBJ1-3, with D possibly TRBD1 on 6 matching bases. V shed 2 bases and J shed 0 bases, with 14 bases lying between them. Germline V gives CDR1 KGHSH, CDR2 LQKENI. This CDR3 is built from 17 residues. In DNA form, the CDR3 reads TGTGCCAGCTCACCAATGGCCGGACAGAACTCTGGAAACACCATATATTTT. Its translation is CASSPMAGQNSGNTIYF.

The rearrangement uses TRBV25-1 and TRBJ1-2, with TRBD1 identical over 7 bases. The CDR3 has 13 residues. V lost 6 bases and J lost 4; bases outside the gene matches: 5. In germline, CDR1 is MGHDK, CDR2 SYGVNS. CDR3: CASSLGQAYGYTF. For the CDR3, the DNA is TGTGCCAGCAGCCTAGGACAGGCCTATGGCTACACCTTC.

The chain combines TRBV30 with TRBJ2-1; 7 bases align to TRBD1. The CDR3 length is 15 residues. J was trimmed by 2 bases and V by 3 bases; bases with no gene match: 7. Germline values: CDR1 GTSNPN, CDR2 SVGIG (reference sequence). DNA of the CDR3: TGTGCCTGGAGCCCCGGGACAGCCGCCTACAATGAGCAGTTCTTC. It yields the protein CAWSPGTAAYNEQFF.